These T cell receptor beta chains were read from a single sample in a study of control samples from healthy donors and cancer patients. Only in-frame clones appear in the TCRdb table, and some are missing; sequencing was by immunoSEQ multiplex PCR. The sample consists of 200,000 to 250,000 clones, roughly 94% of them appearing once. The source material was blood. Receptor source: a man aged 50 to 59 in good health. Each CDR3 is given with its conserved first and last residue. A D gene is named only where the DNA matches it firmly. Only part of the rows carry a size: once, few, many, or a class if the clone is expanded.

DNA: TGCGCCAGCAGTGAGACCGGGGAGCTGTTTTTT; CDR3: CASSETGELFF; V: TRBV10-1; size: -; J: TRBJ2-2; D: -
DNA: TGTGCCAGCACCCAACAGGGGTTTGGCTACACCTTC; CDR3: CASTQQGFGYTF; V: TRBV3-1/TRBV3-2; size: -; J: TRBJ1-2; D: TRBD1
DNA: TGTGCCAGCAGCTTAAGGGGCAGCTACGAGCAGTACTTC; CDR3: CASSLRGSYEQYF; V: TRBV11-3; size: once; J: TRBJ2-7; D: -
DNA: TGTGCCAGCAGCCAAGATCTTGGTTATGGCTACACCTTC; CDR3: CASSQDLGYGYTF; V: TRBV3-1/TRBV3-2; size: -; J: TRBJ1-2; D: -
DNA: TGTGCCAGCTCACCGAGTACAAAAGAGACCCAGTACTTC; CDR3: CASSPSTKETQYF; V: TRBV18; size: -; J: TRBJ2-5; D: -
DNA: TGTGCCAGCAGCTTAGGGCGTACGACTGAAGCTTTCTTT; CDR3: CASSLGRTTEAFF; V: TRBV11-2; size: -; J: TRBJ1-1; D: -
DNA: TGTGCCAGCAGCCCTGAACCTGGGCGCACTGAAGCTTTCTTT; CDR3: CASSPEPGRTEAFF; V: TRBV5-4; size: -; J: TRBJ1-1; D: -
DNA: TGTGCCAGCAGAAACCCCGGGACGGTGAACACTGAAGCTTTCTTT; CDR3: CASRNPGTVNTEAFF; V: TRBV6-4; size: -; J: TRBJ1-1; D: -
DNA: TGTGCCAGCAGCCCTAGCGTGGGAAATGGCTACACCTTC; CDR3: CASSPSVGNGYTF; V: TRBV11-2; size: -; J: TRBJ1-2; D: -
DNA: TGCGCCAGCAGCCAGGGTTTGGACAGGGGGCTCAAGCCCCAGCATTTT; CDR3: CASSQGLDRGLKPQHF; V: TRBV4-1; size: -; J: TRBJ1-5; D: TRBD1
DNA: TGTGCCAGCAGCCCAGATGGCCAACAGCCCCAGCATTTT; CDR3: CASSPDGQQPQHF; V: TRBV7-9; size: -; J: TRBJ1-5; D: -
DNA: TGTGCCAGCAGCTTCCCACTAGCGGGGGGTGTTGCGGATACGCAGTATTTT; CDR3: CASSFPLAGGVADTQYF; V: TRBV11-2; size: once; J: TRBJ2-3; D: TRBD2